This paragraph reports one T cell receptor beta chain. These data are taken from a study of blood T cell repertoires in COVID-19. Study-wide background: Nucleic acid was either cDNA or gDNA, and it came from T cells, B-cell-depleted T cells, or PBMCs.

Original processing methods: Reference gene primer amplification in the assay estimated nucleated cell counts. The repertoire was sequenced with immunoSEQ multiplex PCR; TCRdb's copy has only in-frame clones and lacks some. That table is the source of V, J and clone size, and D and trimming were worked out from the DNA. Among approximately 110,000 clones listed, roughly 80% were seen once. Germline CDR1 SGHRS, CDR2 YFSETQ. Trimming shortened V by 1 base and J by 7 bases, and 12 bases separated the two germline ends. This CDR3 has 13 residues. This clonotype originated in a man aged 65 to 79 with active or convalescent COVID-19. The J gene is TRBJ2-7, the V gene TRBV5-1; D is possibly TRBD2 (6 bases). The sequencing input was peripheral blood. The CDR3 spells CASSLKGGNEQYF. CDR3 bases: TGCGCCAGCAGCTTGAAGGGCGGGAATGAGCAGTACTTC.